This note documents a single TCR beta chain sequence. What it binds is not known. This record comes from a study of T-cell reconstitution after alpha-beta-depleted transplantation in children. Findings and caveats of the study: T cells produced anew were the main source of T-cell counts and diversity one year after transplant. Reportedly, roughly two months post-transplant, alpha-beta T cells arose from several hundred expanded graft clones.

Unique molecular identifiers tagged the TCRbeta library. TCRdb analysed the PCR reads with MiXCR anew, one entry per CDR3 protein. The table includes about 980,000 distinct CDR3 sequences, about 29% detected once. Germline values: CDR1 MNHEY, CDR2 SVGEGT. V was pared by 6 bases and J by 0 bases, with 12 bases between. This CDR3 is 15 amino acids long. The TCR was taken from a boy younger than two who had a stem cell transplant for SCID, so the T cells may come from the graft donor. The material sequenced was PBMCs, mostly from graft donor cells, taken 360 days after TCRalphabeta/CD19-depleted stem cell transplant. This rearrangement joins TRBV6-2 or TRBV6-3 to TRBJ2-1; TRBD2 might be the D (6 bases). The CDR3 reads CASSPAGYSYNEQFF. The CDR3 bases are TGTGCCAGCAGCCCTGCGGGGTACTCCTACAATGAGCAGTTCTTC.